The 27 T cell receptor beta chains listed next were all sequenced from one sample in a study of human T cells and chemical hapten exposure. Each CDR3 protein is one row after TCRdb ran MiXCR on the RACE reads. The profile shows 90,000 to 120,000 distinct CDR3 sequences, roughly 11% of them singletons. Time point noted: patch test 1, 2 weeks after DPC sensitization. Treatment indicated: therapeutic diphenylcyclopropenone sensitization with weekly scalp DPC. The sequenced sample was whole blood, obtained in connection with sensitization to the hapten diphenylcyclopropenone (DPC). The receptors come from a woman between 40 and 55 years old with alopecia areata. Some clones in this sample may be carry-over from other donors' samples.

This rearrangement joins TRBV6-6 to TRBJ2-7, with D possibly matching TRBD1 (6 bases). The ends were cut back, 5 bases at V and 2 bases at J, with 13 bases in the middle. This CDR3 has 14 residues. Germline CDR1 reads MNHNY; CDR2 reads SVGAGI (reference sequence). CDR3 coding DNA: TGTGCCAGCAGTCTACAGGGACCCCCCTACGAGCAGTACTTC. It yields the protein CASSLQGPPYEQYF.

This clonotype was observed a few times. The CDR3 bases are TGTGCCAGCAGTTCCGGACGCCTGGTGGGCACTGAAGCTTTCTTT. Residues: CASSSGRLVGTEAFF. The rearrangement joins TRBV27 to TRBJ1-1; D gene uncertain. The CDR3 loop spans 15 amino acids. Germline CDR1 is MNHEY and CDR2 is SMNVEV (reference sequence). Trimming removed 4 bases at V and 4 bases at J, with 16 bases between.

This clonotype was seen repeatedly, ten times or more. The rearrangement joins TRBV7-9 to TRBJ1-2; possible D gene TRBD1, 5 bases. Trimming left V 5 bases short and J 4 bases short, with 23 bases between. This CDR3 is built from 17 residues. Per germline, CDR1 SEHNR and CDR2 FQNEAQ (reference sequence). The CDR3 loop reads CASSPPGWVPGIYGYTF. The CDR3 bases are TGTGCCAGCAGCCCCCCTGGATGGGTTCCAGGGATCTATGGCTACACCTTC.

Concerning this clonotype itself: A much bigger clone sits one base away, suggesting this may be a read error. CDR3 in amino acids: CASSESMVPEQFF. CDR3 DNA: TGTGCCAGCAGCGAGTCCATGGTTCCCGAGCAGTTCTTC. The chain recombines TRBV2 with TRBJ2-1; D not certain. The V end was cut by 6 bases, the J end by 10 bases, with 16 bases between. The CDR3 runs 13 residues. Per the germline V gene, CDR1 is SNHLY and CDR2 is FYNNEI.

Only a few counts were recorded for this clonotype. Here the CDR3 reads CASSLLGDAVHEQYF. The CDR3 nucleotides are TGTGCCAGCAGTCTGCTGGGGGACGCTGTGCACGAGCAGTACTTC. This rearrangement joins TRBV28 to TRBJ2-7, with D perhaps assigned TRBD1 or TRBD2 (5 bases each). V was clipped by 5 bases and J by 5 bases, with 19 bases between them. Germline CDR1 MDHEN, CDR2 SYDVKM. CDR3 length: 15 amino acids.

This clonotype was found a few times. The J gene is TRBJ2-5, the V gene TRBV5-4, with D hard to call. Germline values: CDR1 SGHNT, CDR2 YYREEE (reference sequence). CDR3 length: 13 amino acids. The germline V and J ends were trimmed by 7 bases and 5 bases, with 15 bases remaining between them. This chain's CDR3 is CASGVRDLETQYF. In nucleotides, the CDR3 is TGTGCCAGCGGGGTCCGAGACCTGGAGACCCAGTACTTC.

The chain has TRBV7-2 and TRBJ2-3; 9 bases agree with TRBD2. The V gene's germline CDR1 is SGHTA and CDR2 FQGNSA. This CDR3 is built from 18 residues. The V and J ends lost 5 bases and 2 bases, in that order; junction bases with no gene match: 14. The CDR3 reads CASSGNFASGAHTDTQYF. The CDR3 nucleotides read TGTGCCAGCAGCGGAAATTTTGCTAGCGGGGCCCACACAGATACGCAGTATTTT.

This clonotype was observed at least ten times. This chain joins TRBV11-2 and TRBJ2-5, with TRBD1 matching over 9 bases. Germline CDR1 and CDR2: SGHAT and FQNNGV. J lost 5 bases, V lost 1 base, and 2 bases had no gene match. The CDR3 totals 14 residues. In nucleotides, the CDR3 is TGTGCCAGCAGCTTAGGGGGACAGGGCGAGACCCAGTACTTC. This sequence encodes CASSLGGQGETQYF.

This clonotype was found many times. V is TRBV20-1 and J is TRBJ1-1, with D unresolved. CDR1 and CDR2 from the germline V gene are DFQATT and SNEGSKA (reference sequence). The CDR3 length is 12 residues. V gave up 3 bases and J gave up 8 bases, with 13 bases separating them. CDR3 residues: CSARKGASEAFF. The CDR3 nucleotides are TGCAGTGCTAGGAAAGGAGCATCGGAAGCTTTCTTT.

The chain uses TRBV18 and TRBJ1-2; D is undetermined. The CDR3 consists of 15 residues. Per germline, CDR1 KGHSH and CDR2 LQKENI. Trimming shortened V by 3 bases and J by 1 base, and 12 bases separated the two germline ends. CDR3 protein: CASSPFEESNYGYTF. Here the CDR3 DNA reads TGTGCCAGCTCACCTTTTGAGGAGAGTAACTATGGCTACACCTTC.

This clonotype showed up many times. The CDR3 reads CASRGTYEQYF. The CDR3 DNA reads as TGTGCCAGCAGGGGAACCTACGAGCAGTACTTC. The chain combines TRBV11-2 with TRBJ2-7, with unresolved D. This CDR3 is built from 11 residues. The germline CDR1 and CDR2 sequences are SGHAT and FQNNGV. V lost 6 bases and J lost 2, with 5 bases in between.

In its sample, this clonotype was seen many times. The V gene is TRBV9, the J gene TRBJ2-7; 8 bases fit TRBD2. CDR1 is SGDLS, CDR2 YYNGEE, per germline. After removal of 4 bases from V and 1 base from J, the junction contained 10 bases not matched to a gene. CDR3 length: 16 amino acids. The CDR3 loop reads CASSPSSKRGSYEQYF. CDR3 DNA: TGTGCCAGCAGCCCTAGCAGCAAGCGGGGGTCCTACGAGCAGTACTTC.

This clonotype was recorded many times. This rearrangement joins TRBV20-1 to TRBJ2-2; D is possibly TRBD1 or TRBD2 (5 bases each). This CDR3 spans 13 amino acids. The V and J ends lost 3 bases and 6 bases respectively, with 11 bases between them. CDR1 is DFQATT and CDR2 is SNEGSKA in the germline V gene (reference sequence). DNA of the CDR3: TGCAGTGCTAGCCAGGGAGAGGCCGGGGAGCTGTTTTTT. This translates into CSASQGEAGELFF.

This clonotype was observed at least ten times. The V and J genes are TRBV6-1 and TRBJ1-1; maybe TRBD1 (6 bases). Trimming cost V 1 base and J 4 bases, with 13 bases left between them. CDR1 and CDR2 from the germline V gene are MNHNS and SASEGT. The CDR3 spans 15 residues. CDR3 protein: CASSEEAGVGTEAFF. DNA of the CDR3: TGTGCCAGCAGTGAAGAGGCAGGGGTGGGCACTGAAGCTTTCTTT.

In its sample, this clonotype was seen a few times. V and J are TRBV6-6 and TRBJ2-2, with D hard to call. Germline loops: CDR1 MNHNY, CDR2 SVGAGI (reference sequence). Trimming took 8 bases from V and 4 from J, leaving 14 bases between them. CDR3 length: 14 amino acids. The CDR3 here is CASYRPATTGELFF. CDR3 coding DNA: TGTGCCAGCTACCGTCCCGCCACCACCGGGGAGCTGTTTTTT.

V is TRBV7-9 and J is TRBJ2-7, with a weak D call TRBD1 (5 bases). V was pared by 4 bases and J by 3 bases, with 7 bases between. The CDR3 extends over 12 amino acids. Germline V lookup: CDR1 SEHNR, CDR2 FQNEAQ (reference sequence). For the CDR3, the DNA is TGTGCCAGCAGCTCAGGGCACTACGAGCAGTACTTC. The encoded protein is CASSSGHYEQYF.

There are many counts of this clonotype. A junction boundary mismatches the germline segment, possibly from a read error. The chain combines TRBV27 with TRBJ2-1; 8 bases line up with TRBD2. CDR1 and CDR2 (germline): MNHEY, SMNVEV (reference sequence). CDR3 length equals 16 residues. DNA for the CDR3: TGTGCCAGCCGTTTTTCCCCCGGGAGGGCCGGGGGTGAGCAGTTCTTC. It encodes CASRFSPGRAGGEQFF.

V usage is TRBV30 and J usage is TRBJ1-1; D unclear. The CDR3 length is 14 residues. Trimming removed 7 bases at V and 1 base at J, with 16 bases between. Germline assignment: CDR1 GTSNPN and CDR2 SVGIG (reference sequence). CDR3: CALIPGERNTEAFF. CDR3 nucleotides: TGTGCCTTGATCCCCGGGGAAAGGAACACTGAAGCTTTCTTT.

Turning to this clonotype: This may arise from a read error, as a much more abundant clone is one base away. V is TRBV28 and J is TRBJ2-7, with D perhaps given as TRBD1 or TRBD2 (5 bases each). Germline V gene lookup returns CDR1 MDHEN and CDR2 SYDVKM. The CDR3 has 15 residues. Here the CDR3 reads CANSLLRDGTYEQYF. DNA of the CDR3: TGTGCCAACAGTTTACTGAGGGACGGCACCTACGAGCAGTACTTC.

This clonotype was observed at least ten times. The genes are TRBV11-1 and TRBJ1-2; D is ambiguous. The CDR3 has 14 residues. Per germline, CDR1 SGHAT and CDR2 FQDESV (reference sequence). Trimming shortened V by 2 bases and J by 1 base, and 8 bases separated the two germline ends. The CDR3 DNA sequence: TGTGCCAGCAGCTTAAACGCCGGTAACTATGGCTACACCTTC. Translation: CASSLNAGNYGYTF.

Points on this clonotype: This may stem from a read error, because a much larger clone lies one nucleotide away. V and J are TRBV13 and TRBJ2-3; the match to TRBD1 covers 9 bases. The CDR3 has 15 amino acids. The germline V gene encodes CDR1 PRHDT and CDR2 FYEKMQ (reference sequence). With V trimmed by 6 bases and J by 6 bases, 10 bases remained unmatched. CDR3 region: CASRRDREVGDTQYF. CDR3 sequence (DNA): TGTGCCAGCAGACGGGACAGGGAGGTAGGTGATACGCAGTATTTT.

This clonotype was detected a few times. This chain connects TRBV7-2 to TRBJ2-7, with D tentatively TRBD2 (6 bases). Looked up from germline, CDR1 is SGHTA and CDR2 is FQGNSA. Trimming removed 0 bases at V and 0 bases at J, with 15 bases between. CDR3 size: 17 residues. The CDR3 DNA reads TGTGCCAGCAGCTTAGCGCTAGAGCGGGTCCCCTCCTACGAGCAGTACTTC. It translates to CASSLALERVPSYEQYF.

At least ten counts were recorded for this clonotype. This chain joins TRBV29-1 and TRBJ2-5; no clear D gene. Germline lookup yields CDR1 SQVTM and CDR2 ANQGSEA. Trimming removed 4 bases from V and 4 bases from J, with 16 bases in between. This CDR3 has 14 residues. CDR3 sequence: CSVVLYDWSETQYF. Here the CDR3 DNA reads TGCAGCGTTGTCCTCTACGACTGGTCAGAGACCCAGTACTTC.

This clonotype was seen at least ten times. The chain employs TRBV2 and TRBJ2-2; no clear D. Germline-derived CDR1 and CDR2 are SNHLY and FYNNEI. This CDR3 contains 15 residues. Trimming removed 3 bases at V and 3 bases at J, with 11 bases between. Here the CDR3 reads CASSEASPYTGELFF. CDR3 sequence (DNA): TGTGCCAGCAGTGAGGCCTCCCCGTACACCGGGGAGCTGTTTTTT.

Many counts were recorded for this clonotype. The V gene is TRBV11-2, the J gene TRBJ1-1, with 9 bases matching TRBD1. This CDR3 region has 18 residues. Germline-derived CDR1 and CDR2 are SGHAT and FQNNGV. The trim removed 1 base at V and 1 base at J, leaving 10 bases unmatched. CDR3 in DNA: TGTGCCAGCAGCTTAGTCCTTGGACAGGGGAGAAGGAACACTGAAGCTTTCTTT. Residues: CASSLVLGQGRRNTEAFF.

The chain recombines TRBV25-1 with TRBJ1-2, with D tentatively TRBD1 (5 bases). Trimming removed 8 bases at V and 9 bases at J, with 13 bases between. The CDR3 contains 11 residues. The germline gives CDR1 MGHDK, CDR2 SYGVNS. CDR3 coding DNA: TGTGCCAGCCTAAGGGGACTTAGCTACACCTTC. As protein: CASLRGLSYTF.

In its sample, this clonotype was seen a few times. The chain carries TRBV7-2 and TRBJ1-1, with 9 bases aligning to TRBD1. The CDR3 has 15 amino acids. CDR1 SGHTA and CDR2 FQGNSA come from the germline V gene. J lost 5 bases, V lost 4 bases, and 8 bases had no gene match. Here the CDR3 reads CASSYPRTGETEAFF. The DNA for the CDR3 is TGTGCCAGCAGCTATCCCAGGACAGGGGAGACTGAAGCTTTCTTT.